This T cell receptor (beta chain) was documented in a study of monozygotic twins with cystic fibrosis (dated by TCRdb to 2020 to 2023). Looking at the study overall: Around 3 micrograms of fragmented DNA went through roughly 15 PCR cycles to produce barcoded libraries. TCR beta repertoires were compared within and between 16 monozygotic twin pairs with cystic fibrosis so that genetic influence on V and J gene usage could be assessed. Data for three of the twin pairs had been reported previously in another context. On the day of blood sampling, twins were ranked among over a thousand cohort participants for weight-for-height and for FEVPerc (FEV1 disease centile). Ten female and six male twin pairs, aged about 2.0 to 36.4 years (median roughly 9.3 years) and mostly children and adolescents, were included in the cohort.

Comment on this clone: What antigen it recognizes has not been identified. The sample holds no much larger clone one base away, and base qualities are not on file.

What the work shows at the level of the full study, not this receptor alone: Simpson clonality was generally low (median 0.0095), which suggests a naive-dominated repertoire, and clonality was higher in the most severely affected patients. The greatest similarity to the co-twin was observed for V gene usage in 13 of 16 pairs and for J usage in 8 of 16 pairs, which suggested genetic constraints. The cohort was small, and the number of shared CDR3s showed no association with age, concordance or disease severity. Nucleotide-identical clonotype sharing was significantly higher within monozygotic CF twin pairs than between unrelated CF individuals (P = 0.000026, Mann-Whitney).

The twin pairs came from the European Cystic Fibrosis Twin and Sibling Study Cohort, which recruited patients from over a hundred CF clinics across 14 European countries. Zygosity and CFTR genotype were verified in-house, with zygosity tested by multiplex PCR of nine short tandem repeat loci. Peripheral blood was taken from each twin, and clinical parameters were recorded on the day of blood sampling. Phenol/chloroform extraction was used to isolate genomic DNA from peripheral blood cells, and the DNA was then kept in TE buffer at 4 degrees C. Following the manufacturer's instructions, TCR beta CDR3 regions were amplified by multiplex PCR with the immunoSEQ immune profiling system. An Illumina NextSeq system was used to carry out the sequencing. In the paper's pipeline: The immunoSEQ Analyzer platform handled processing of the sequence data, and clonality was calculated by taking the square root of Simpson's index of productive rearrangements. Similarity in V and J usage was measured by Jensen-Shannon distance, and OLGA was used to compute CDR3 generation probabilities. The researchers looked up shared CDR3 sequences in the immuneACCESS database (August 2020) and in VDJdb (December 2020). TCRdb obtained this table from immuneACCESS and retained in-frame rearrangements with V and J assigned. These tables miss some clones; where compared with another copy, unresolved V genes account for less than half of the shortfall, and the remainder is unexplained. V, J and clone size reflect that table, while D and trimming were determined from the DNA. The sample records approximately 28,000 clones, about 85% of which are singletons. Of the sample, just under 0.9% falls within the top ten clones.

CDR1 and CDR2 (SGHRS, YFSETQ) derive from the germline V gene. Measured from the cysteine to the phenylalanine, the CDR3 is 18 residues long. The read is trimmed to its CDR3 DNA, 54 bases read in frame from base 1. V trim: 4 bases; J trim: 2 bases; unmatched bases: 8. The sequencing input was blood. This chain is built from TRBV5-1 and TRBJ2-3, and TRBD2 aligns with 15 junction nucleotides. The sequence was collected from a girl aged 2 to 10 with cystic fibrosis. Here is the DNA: TGCGCCAGCAGCCAAGGACTAGCGGGAGGGGAGGACACAGATACGCAGTATTTT. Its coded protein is CASSQGLAGGEDTDTQYF.